This T cell receptor (beta chain) was obtained from a study of OX40 agonist ivuxolimab in advanced cancers. Study-level background: The costimulatory receptor OX40 (CD134) was targeted by ivuxolimab, a fully human IgG2 agonistic monoclonal antibody. Intravenous ivuxolimab was administered to patients every 2 weeks at six dose levels: 0.01, 0.1, 0.3, 1.5, 3 and 10 mg/kg. Among the 52 dose-escalation patients, around 20 had hepatocellular carcinoma, roughly 15 melanoma, 9 renal cell carcinoma and 9 head and neck cancer. The dose-escalation cohort was 82.7% male with a mean age of around 64 years, ranging from 23 to 79. Prior anti-PD-1, anti-PD-L1 or anti-CTLA-4 therapy was permitted, and checkpoint inhibitors had been received by around 40% of dose-escalation patients. Partial responses occurred in three dose-escalation patients: two with cutaneous melanoma and one with hepatocellular carcinoma. Peripheral TCRbeta sequencing aimed to test whether ivuxolimab altered TCR sequence diversity and caused clonal T-cell expansion. The monotherapy dose-escalation portion (N of about 50 patients) of the phase I ivuxolimab trial is reported in the paper.

Results the study describes overall, beyond this receptor: Low levels of normalized T-cell clonal expansion were also seen in some patients who did not respond. The antigen specificity of the peripheral T cells that underwent clonal expansion was not determined. In partial responders in the 0.1-3.0 mg/kg groups, normalized peripheral clonal expansion was found to be among the lowest, especially among CD8+ T cells. Clonal expansion of both CD4+ and CD8+ blood T cells was observed from baseline to week 6 at doses 0.1 to 3.0 mg/kg. On average, CD8+ T cells showed more expanded clones than CD4+ T cells after ivuxolimab.

Genomic DNA was extracted from sorted cells for sequencing of the TCRbeta CDR3 region. The immunoSEQ Assay was used to sequence the TCRbeta CDR3 regions. TCRdb's version of the immuneACCESS table is confined to in-frame rearrangements and falls short of the full clone set. An unresolved V gene accounts for under half of the shortfall where checked; the remainder is of unknown origin. The sample records around 50,000 clones, roughly nine tenths of which are singletons. The top ten clonotypes cover more than 9% of the sample. Patients with a history of autoimmune disease or receiving systemic immunosuppression were excluded from the trial. Peripheral blood for TCR sequencing was collected from all dose cohorts at baseline, on cycle 4 day 1, and on cycle 7 day 1. Samples came from an open-label, multicenter, first-in-human phase I dose-escalation trial of ivuxolimab. Adults with locally advanced or metastatic melanoma, renal cell, hepatocellular, or head and neck squamous cell carcinoma were enrolled in the trial. Before TCR sequencing, CD4+ T cells and CD8+ T cells were sorted from peripheral blood as separate populations.

CDR1 SGDLS and CDR2 YYNGEE are derived from the germline V gene. V is clipped by 0 bases and J by 0 bases, and the sequence between their germline boundaries is 12 bases long. Inclusive of the bounding cysteine and phenylalanine, the CDR3 is 16 residues long. Just CDR3 DNA is preserved here, 48 bases in frame from base 1. Comments on this clone: This clone's antigen is unknown. Per-nucleotide qualities are absent, and no much larger clonotype sits a single base away.

The clonotype originates from an adult with an advanced solid tumor such as melanoma, head and neck, liver or kidney cancer. This material consisted of CD4+ or CD8+ T cells sorted from blood, taken in a trial of the OX40 agonist ivuxolimab. The chain couples TRBV9 to TRBJ1-1, with an unclear D gene assignment. The DNA reads TGTGCCAGCAGCGTAGACGGAGGGAAGATGAACACTGAAGCTTTCTTT. Translated, it reads CASSVDGGKMNTEAFF.